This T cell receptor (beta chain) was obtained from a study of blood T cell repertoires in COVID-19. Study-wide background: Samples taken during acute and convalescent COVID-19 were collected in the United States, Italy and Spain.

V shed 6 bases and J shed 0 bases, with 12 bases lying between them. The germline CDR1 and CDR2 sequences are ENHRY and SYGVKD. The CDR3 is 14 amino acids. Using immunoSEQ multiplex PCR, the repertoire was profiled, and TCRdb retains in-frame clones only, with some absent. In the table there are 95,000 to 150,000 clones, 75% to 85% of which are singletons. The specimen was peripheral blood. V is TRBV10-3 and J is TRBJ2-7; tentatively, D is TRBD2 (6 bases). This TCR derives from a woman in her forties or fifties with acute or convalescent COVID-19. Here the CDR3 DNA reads TGTGCCATCAGGTCGGGACTTAGCTCCTACGAGCAGTACTTC. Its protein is CAIRSGLSSYEQYF.